This T cell receptor beta chain was profiled in a study of spatial heterogeneity in lung cancer. Study information: More beta-chain than alpha-chain sequences were consistently detected. Matched bulk RNA-seq yielded a T cell module score, and TCR transcript counts in tumor regions correlated strongly with that score.

Germline-derived CDR1 and CDR2 are SGHAT and FQNNGV. V shed 3 bases and J shed 10 bases, with 10 bases lying between them. The CDR3 sequence is 13 residues long. Time point denoted: sample taken at primary tumor resection. The donor group consisted of 55 to 85 patients who had untreated, early-stage non-small cell lung cancer. Tumor, nontumor lung or frozen PBMC supplied whole RNA that was sequenced unsorted. TCRdb independently ran MiXCR on the 5' RACE reads; one entry per CDR3 protein. The table lists 7,000 or so distinct CDR3 sequences, under 7.5% of them singletons. This clonotype was counted many times. Its antigen is still unknown. Findings and limits, study-wide: Counts that tracked tumor mutation counts were those of expanded intratumoral alpha and beta TCRs.

Sequencing used lung tumor tissue, obtained at surgery. The V and J genes are TRBV11-2 and TRBJ1-6; the D is unclear. The sequence was collected from a male donor with early-stage non-small cell lung cancer. Here the CDR3 reads CASSFRVLSPLHF. CDR3 nucleotide sequence: TGTGCCAGCAGCTTTCGGGTATTGTCACCCCTCCACTTT.